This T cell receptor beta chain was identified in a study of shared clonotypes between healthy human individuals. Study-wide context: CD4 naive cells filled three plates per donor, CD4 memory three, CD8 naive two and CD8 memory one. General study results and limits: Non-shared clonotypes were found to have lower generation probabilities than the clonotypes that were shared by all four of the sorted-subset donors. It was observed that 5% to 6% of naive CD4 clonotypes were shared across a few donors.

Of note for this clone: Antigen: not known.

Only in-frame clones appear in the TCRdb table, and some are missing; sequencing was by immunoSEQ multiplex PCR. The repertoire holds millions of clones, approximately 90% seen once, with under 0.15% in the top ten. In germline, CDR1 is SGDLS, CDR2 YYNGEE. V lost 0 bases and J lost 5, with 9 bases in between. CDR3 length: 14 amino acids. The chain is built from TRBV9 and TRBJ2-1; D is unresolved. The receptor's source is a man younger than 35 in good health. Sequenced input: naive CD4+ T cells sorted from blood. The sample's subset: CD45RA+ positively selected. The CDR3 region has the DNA TGTGCCAGCAGCGTAGGTGGTAGCCACAATGAGCAGTTCTTC. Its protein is CASSVGGSHNEQFF.